The 32 T cell receptor beta chains below come from one sample, sequenced in a study of human T cells and chemical hapten exposure. The time point denotes: patch test 1, 2 weeks after DPC sensitization. The treatment denotes: therapeutic diphenylcyclopropenone sensitization with weekly scalp DPC. TCRdb analysed the RACE reads with MiXCR anew, one entry per CDR3 protein. The table shows approximately 400,000 distinct CDR3 sequences, with around 5% occurring only once. Sequencing used whole blood, obtained in connection with sensitization to the hapten diphenylcyclopropenone (DPC). All receptors derive from a woman aged 45-60 years with alopecia areata. Some clones in this sample may be carry-over from other donors' samples.

This clonotype was recorded a few times. The rearrangement uses TRBV5-4 and TRBJ1-1; tentative D call: TRBD1 (6 bases). Germline V gene lookup returns CDR1 SGHNT and CDR2 YYREEE (reference sequence). This CDR3 comprises 15 residues. Trimming took 4 bases from V and 3 from J, leaving 16 bases between them. The CDR3 sequence: CASSSSTGKYTEAFF. In nucleotides, the CDR3 is TGTGCCAGCAGCAGTTCCACAGGGAAGTACACTGAAGCTTTCTTT.

This clonotype was seen at least ten times. The rearrangement joins TRBV28 to TRBJ2-7, with D possibly TRBD1 on 5 matching bases. CDR1 is MDHEN, CDR2 SYDVKM, per germline. CDR3 size: 15 residues. The V end was cut by 4 bases, the J end by 0 bases, with 13 bases between. The CDR3 DNA reads TGTGCCAGCAGTTATATTGGCAGGGACTCCTACGAGCAGTACTTC. This sequence encodes CASSYIGRDSYEQYF.

About this clonotype itself: A much larger clone lies a single base off, so this may be a read error. The rearrangement joins TRBV12-3 or TRBV12-4 to TRBJ2-2; D may be TRBD1 (7 bases). The CDR3 consists of 14 residues. The CDR3 DNA is TGTGCCAGCAGTTTCGGCGGGACAGCCGGGGAGCTGTATTTT. Translated, it gives CASSFGGTAGELYF.

The chain uses TRBV6-2 or TRBV6-3 and TRBJ1-1, with a weak D call TRBD1 (5 bases). V was clipped by 4 bases and J by 5 bases, with 11 bases between them. The CDR3 contains 13 residues. Germline loops: CDR1 MNHEY, CDR2 SVGEGT. The CDR3 sequence: CASSSYDSTEAFF. The CDR3 DNA follows: TGTGCCAGCAGTTCCTACGACAGTACTGAAGCTTTCTTT.

This clonotype was seen at least ten times. The CDR3 nucleotides read TGTGCCAGCAGCTTTGCCTCAGAGACCCAGTACTTC. Protein: CASSFASETQYF. This chain links TRBV12-3 or TRBV12-4 with TRBJ2-5; D is undetermined. This CDR3 spans 12 amino acids. Trimming left V 6 bases short and J 4 bases short, with 9 bases between.

The table lists this clonotype with many counts. This rearrangement joins TRBV9 to TRBJ2-5, with 8 bases aligning to TRBD2. This CDR3 has 15 residues. Germline CDR1 is SGDLS and CDR2 is YYNGEE. Trimming cost V 3 bases and J 5 bases; bases outside gene matches: 9. CDR3 nucleotides: TGTGCCAGCAGCGCCAGCCGCGGGAGGAGGGAGACCCAGTACTTC. This sequence encodes CASSASRGRRETQYF.

This clonotype was recorded many times. The chain has TRBV28 and TRBJ2-4; tentative D call: TRBD1 (7 bases). The germline V gene has CDR1 MDHEN and CDR2 SYDVKM. V was shortened by 8 bases and J by 0 bases, with 14 bases between the two germline ends. The CDR3 contains 15 residues. Written as DNA, the CDR3 is TGTGCCAGCCAGAGCAGGGGGGAAGCCAAAAACATTCAGTACTTC. Amino acid sequence: CASQSRGEAKNIQYF.

This clonotype has more than one count but fewer than ten. This chain uses TRBV20-1 with TRBJ2-7; tentative D call: TRBD2 (5 bases). The V and J ends lost 8 bases and 0 bases respectively, with 17 bases between them. This CDR3 has 14 residues. Per the germline V gene, CDR1 is DFQATT and CDR2 is SNEGSKA (reference sequence). In DNA form, the CDR3 reads TGCAGTACCCTTGGCGGGCTGAGCTCCTACGAGCAGTACTTC. It yields the protein CSTLGGLSSYEQYF.

This clonotype was detected ten times or more. The chain joins TRBV20-1 to TRBJ2-1, with D perhaps TRBD2 (5 bases). This CDR3 contains 14 residues. Trimming stripped 6 bases from V and 0 bases from J, with 12 bases between. The V gene's germline CDR1 is DFQATT and CDR2 SNEGSKA (reference sequence). This CDR3 is CSARRENSYNEQFF. The CDR3 nucleotides are TGCAGTGCCCGAAGGGAGAACTCCTACAATGAGCAGTTCTTC.

In this sample, this clonotype turned up many times. CDR3 sequence: CSVTGTGGPDTQYF. DNA of the CDR3: TGCAGCGTTACCGGGACAGGGGGACCAGATACGCAGTATTTT. The chain is built from TRBV29-1 and TRBJ2-3; TRBD1 aligns across 11 bases. Trimming removed 5 bases from V and 4 bases from J; junction bases left unmatched: 5. Germline values: CDR1 SQVTM, CDR2 ANQGSEA. The CDR3 contains 14 residues.

This clonotype was recorded at least ten times. CDR3 in DNA: TGTGCCAGCAGCTTAGTTGGGACAGGGCGCCCGGGAAACACTGAAGCTTTCTTT. Its translation: CASSLVGTGRPGNTEAFF. V and J are TRBV7-9 and TRBJ1-1, with 9 nucleotides matching TRBD1. Losses at the gene ends were 1 base for V and 2 bases for J; bases not matched to a gene: 11. In germline, CDR1 is SEHNR, CDR2 FQNEAQ (reference sequence). This CDR3 contains 18 residues.

This clonotype was observed a handful of times. The J gene is TRBJ1-2, the V gene TRBV19; 8 bases agree with TRBD1. Germline CDR1 and CDR2: LNHDA and SQIVND (reference sequence). There are 12 residues in the CDR3. Unmatched junction bases numbered 7, after V lost 8 bases and J lost 8 bases. The CDR3 nucleotides are TGTGCCAGTTCTGACAGGGGCTGGGGCTACACCTTC. This gives the protein CASSDRGWGYTF.

This clonotype was counted many times. This chain links TRBV20-1 with TRBJ1-1; D perhaps matches TRBD1 (6 bases). The CDR3 sequence is 14 residues long. Germline lookup yields CDR1 DFQATT and CDR2 SNEGSKA (reference sequence). The V end lost 3 bases, the J end lost 1 base, and 12 bases lay between the germline ends. In DNA form, the CDR3 reads TGCAGTGCTAGGCTAGCGGGGGCGAACACTGAAGCTTTCTTT. Its protein product is CSARLAGANTEAFF.

This clonotype has only a few counts. The chain carries TRBV4-1 and TRBJ2-1; 9 positions match TRBD1. The CDR3 is 15 residues long. Germline assignment: CDR1 MGHRA and CDR2 YSYEKL. The V gene end was trimmed by 4 bases and the J gene end by 8 bases; junction bases not matched to a gene: 9. The CDR3 DNA reads TGCGCCAGCAGCCGTGGACAGGGGTGGATAGATGAGCAGTTCTTC. This encodes CASSRGQGWIDEQFF.

CDR3 region: CSGRERGDTQYF. The CDR3 DNA reads as TGCAGTGGAAGGGAGCGGGGAGATACGCAGTATTTT. The chain links TRBV20-1 to TRBJ2-3; 7 bases match TRBD2. The CDR3 runs 12 residues. V lost 7 bases, J lost 5 bases, and 6 bases stayed unmatched. Germline values: CDR1 DFQATT, CDR2 SNEGSKA (reference sequence).

This clonotype occurred many times. The V and J genes are TRBV12-3 or TRBV12-4 and TRBJ2-3; D is perhaps TRBD1 (5 bases). There are 14 residues in the CDR3. V shed 3 bases and J shed 3 bases, with 10 bases lying between them. CDR3 loop: CASSFDSQTDTQYF. CDR3 DNA sequence: TGTGCCAGCAGTTTCGACAGTCAGACAGATACGCAGTATTTT.

This clonotype was recorded many times. This chain uses TRBV25-1 with TRBJ2-2, with TRBD2 as a possible D gene (6 bases). This CDR3 is built from 16 residues. V was shortened by 2 bases and J by 1 base, with 11 bases between the two germline ends. CDR1 and CDR2 (germline): MGHDK, SYGVNS. CDR3 nucleotide sequence: TGTGCCAGCAGTGAACCCCGGGGGATGAACACCGGGGAGCTGTTTTTT. Its protein product is CASSEPRGMNTGELFF.

The table lists this clonotype with many counts. The rearrangement joins TRBV29-1 to TRBJ2-1; the D is unclear. V was shortened by 0 bases and J by 9 bases, with 9 bases between the two germline ends. In germline, CDR1 is SQVTM, CDR2 ANQGSEA. This CDR3 region has 12 residues. The CDR3 nucleotides read TGCAGCGTTGAAGAAACAGCCCCTGAGCAGTTCTTC. Encoded protein: CSVEETAPEQFF.

This clonotype was found a few times. The gene calls are TRBV5-1 and TRBJ2-5; D gene uncertain. Deletions cut 5 bases from V and 2 bases from J, with 7 bases between. This CDR3 region has 12 residues. Germline V gene sequence: CDR1 SGHRS, CDR2 YFSETQ. The CDR3 region is CASRPEQETQYF. In DNA form, the CDR3 reads TGCGCCAGCAGGCCGGAGCAAGAGACCCAGTACTTC.

This clonotype was picked up many times. This chain joins TRBV12-3 or TRBV12-4 and TRBJ2-1, with 9 bases lining up with TRBD2. This CDR3 has 15 amino acids. Trimming took 7 bases from V and 1 from J; bases not matched to a gene: 5. The CDR3 reads CASNPSGRSYNEQFF. DNA of the CDR3: TGTGCCAGCAATCCCAGCGGGAGGTCCTACAATGAGCAGTTCTTC.

The V call is TRBV7-9, the J call TRBJ2-5; 11 bases fit TRBD2. In germline, CDR1 is SEHNR, CDR2 FQNEAQ (reference sequence). There are 19 residues in the CDR3. Trimming at V came to 5 bases and at J to 5 bases, leaving 19 bases not matched to a gene. CDR3 protein: CASSRYVGTSGVAWETQYF. CDR3 sequence (DNA): TGTGCCAGCAGCCGATACGTTGGGACTAGCGGAGTAGCCTGGGAGACCCAGTACTTC.

The sample holds many counts of this clonotype. The V call is TRBV5-1, the J call TRBJ1-2; 7 nucleotides match TRBD1. The CDR3 is made up of 13 amino acids. From germline, CDR1 is SGHRS and CDR2 YFSETQ. The junction had 2 bases not matched to a gene; V was cut back by 4 bases and J by 2 bases. DNA for the CDR3: TGCGCCAGCAGCGGGGGACAGAACTATGGCTACACCTTC. Translation gives CASSGGQNYGYTF.

The chain is built from TRBV25-1 and TRBJ2-1; 9 bases map to TRBD1. Trimming at V came to 5 bases and at J to 5 bases, leaving 13 bases not matched to a gene. The CDR3 covers 17 residues. In germline, CDR1 is MGHDK, CDR2 SYGVNS. In nucleotides, the CDR3 is TGTGCCAGCAGTCCGGACAGGGGTAGCTTTGGAAACAATGAGCAGTTCTTC. This gives the protein CASSPDRGSFGNNEQFF.

In this sample, this clonotype turned up many times. The rearrangement uses TRBV7-2 and TRBJ2-3; D is undetermined. Germline-derived CDR1 and CDR2 are SGHTA and FQGNSA. V was pared by 2 bases and J by 0 bases, with 9 bases between. The CDR3 sequence is 15 residues long. The CDR3 reads CASSLSLVSTDTQYF. The CDR3 coding sequence is TGTGCCAGCAGCTTATCGTTGGTGAGCACAGATACGCAGTATTTT.

The rearrangement joins TRBV25-1 to TRBJ2-4; 8 bases match TRBD1. The CDR3 has 17 residues. Trimming at V came to 7 bases and at J to 0 bases, leaving 11 bases not matched to a gene. The germline gives CDR1 MGHDK, CDR2 SYGVNS. The CDR3 sequence is CASTQWSRGRAKNIQYF. CDR3 DNA: TGTGCCAGCACCCAATGGAGCAGGGGGCGAGCCAAAAACATTCAGTACTTC.

This clonotype has only a few counts. The V call is TRBV20-1, the J call TRBJ2-7; possible D gene TRBD1, 6 bases. Germline CDR1 and CDR2: DFQATT and SNEGSKA (reference sequence). The CDR3 is made up of 14 amino acids. V was pared by 0 bases and J by 5 bases, with 14 bases between. The CDR3 coding sequence is TGCAGTGCTAGAGATCAGTCAGGGGTCAACGAGCAGTACTTC. This gives the protein CSARDQSGVNEQYF.

This clonotype was seen a handful of times. The genes are TRBV5-4 and TRBJ1-1, with 8 bases that match TRBD1. CDR3 size: 15 residues. V trimming: 7 bases; J trimming: 1 base; junction bases outside the gene matches: 9. Germline V gene data show CDR1 as SGHNT and CDR2 as YYREEE (reference sequence). For the CDR3, the DNA is TGTGCCAGCCGACGCCTGGGACAGGAGAACACTGAAGCTTTCTTT. It specifies CASRRLGQENTEAFF.

This clonotype was observed a handful of times. The rearrangement links TRBV6-2 or TRBV6-3 to TRBJ1-1, with D possibly matching TRBD1 (5 bases). The CDR3 totals 14 residues. Trimming pared 4 bases from V and 4 bases from J, leaving 13 bases between. The germline V gene has CDR1 MNHEY and CDR2 SVGEGT. The CDR3: CASSFLGPGTEAFF. The CDR3, as DNA: TGTGCCAGCAGTTTTCTGGGACCGGGCACTGAAGCTTTCTTT.

This clonotype was seen a few times. V is TRBV25-1 and J is TRBJ1-1, with D possibly TRBD1 on 5 matching bases. Germline V CDR1 and CDR2: MGHDK, SYGVNS. The CDR3 is 16 residues long. V was clipped by 0 bases and J by 0 bases, with 11 bases between them. The DNA for the CDR3 is TGTGCCAGCAGTGAATACGACAGCCTTATGAACACTGAAGCTTTCTTT. Translated: CASSEYDSLMNTEAFF.

This clonotype was counted a few times. The V gene is TRBV12-5, the J gene TRBJ2-1; D call uncertain. The CDR3 runs to 12 residues. CDR1 is LGHNT, CDR2 FRNRAP, per germline. The V end lost 3 bases, the J end lost 7 bases, and 7 bases lay between the germline ends. CDR3 DNA: TGTGCTAGTGGTTTTGTTGGAAATGAGCAGTTCTTC. Translation: CASGFVGNEQFF. Combining the CDR3 with reference TRBV12-5 and TRBJ2-1 gives the whole variable domain DARVTQTPRHKVTEMGQEVTMRCQPILGHNTVFWYRQTMMQGLELLAYFRNRAPLDDSGMPKDRFSAEMPDATLATLKIQPSEPRDSAVYFCASGFVGNEQFFGPGTRLTVL.

This chain connects TRBV2 to TRBJ1-2, with TRBD1 matching over 9 bases. CDR3 length: 12 residues. Germline lookup yields CDR1 SNHLY and CDR2 FYNNEI. The J segment lost 5 bases and the V segment lost 6 bases, leaving 1 base of the junction unmatched. The CDR3 here is CASRGTGYGYTF. CDR3 coding DNA: TGTGCCAGCAGGGGGACAGGGTATGGCTACACCTTC.

In its sample, this clonotype was seen a few times. The chain has TRBV30 and TRBJ2-5, with TRBD1 as a possible D gene (6 bases). The germline V gene encodes CDR1 GTSNPN and CDR2 SVGIG (reference sequence). The CDR3 is made up of 13 amino acids. Trimming removed 3 bases at V and 2 bases at J, with 10 bases between. CDR3 DNA: TGTGCCTGGAGGAAGCAGGGGCAAGAGACCCAGTACTTC. This sequence encodes CAWRKQGQETQYF.